This T cell receptor beta chain was captured in a study of CD8+ T cells in alopecia areata. Study-level background: The protocol delivered tofacitinib for 6 to 18 months, then withdrew it for 6 months. General study findings and limits: Clonality in the scalp and expanded CD8+ clones ranked among the top 100 were significantly decreased by tofacitinib. Sequences from scalp samples also cover resident alphabeta T cells of normal skin.

On this clone itself: The antigen remains undetermined.

This CDR3 contains 15 residues. V was clipped by 0 bases and J by 6 bases, with 11 bases between them. Looked up from germline, CDR1 is LGHNA and CDR2 is YSLEER. Extracted from the samples, RNA was reverse transcribed into cDNA to serve as the sequencing template. Some clones are missing from TCRdb's copy, which holds only in-frame ones; the method was immunoSEQ multiplex PCR. The repertoire includes around 120,000 clones, over 60% of them detected once, and under 7.5% sits in the top ten. Treatment specified: oral pan-JAK inhibitor, 5-10 mg twice daily. Both CD4+ and CD8+ T cells were separated by sorting PBMCs.

Sample: CD4+ T cells sorted from blood, taken at week 4, from a patient treated with tofacitinib. The chain joins TRBV4-3 to TRBJ2-2; weak D call: TRBD1 (5 bases). The sequence was collected from a human donor with alopecia areata. DNA of the CDR3: TGCGCCAGCAGCCAAGATTTAGCAGGGTCCGGGGAGCTGTTTTTT. Its protein is CASSQDLAGSGELFF.